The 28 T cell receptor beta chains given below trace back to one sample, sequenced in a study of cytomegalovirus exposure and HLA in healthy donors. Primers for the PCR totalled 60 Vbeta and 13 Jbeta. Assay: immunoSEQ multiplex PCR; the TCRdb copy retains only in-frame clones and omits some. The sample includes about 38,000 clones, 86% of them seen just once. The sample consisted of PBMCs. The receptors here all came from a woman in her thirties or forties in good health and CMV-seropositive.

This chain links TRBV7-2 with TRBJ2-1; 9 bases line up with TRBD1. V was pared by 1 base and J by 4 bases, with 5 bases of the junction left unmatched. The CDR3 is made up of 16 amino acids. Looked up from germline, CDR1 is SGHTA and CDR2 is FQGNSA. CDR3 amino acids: CASSLDTGTGYNEQFF. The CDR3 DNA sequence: TGTGCCAGCAGCTTAGATACGGGGACAGGGTACAATGAGCAGTTCTTC.

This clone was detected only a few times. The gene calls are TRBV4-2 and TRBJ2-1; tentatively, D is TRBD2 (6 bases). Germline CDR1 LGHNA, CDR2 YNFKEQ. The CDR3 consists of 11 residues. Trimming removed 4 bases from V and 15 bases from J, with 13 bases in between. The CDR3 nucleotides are TGTGCCAGCAGCCCCGGGGGAGCGGTGTTCTTC. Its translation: CASSPGGAVFF.

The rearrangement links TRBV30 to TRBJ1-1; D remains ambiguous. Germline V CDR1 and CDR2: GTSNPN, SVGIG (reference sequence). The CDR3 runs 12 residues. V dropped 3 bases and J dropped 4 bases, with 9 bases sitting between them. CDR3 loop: CAWREEITEAFF. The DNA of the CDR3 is TGTGCCTGGAGAGAGGAGATCACTGAAGCTTTCTTT.

This CDR3 is CASSQRRGPGSEQFF. The DNA for the CDR3 is TGCGCCAGCAGCCAAAGGCGCGGCCCCGGTTCGGAGCAGTTCTTC. The gene calls are TRBV4-3 and TRBJ2-1; no clear D. This CDR3 comprises 15 residues. Germline V gene sequence: CDR1 LGHNA, CDR2 YSLEER. Trimming cost V 2 bases and J 10 bases, with 18 bases left between them.

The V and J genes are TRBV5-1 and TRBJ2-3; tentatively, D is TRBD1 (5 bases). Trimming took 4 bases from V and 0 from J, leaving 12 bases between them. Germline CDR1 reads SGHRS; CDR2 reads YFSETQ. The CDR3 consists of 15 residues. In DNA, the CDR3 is TGCGCCAGCAGCATTACAGGATCTAGCACAGATACGCAGTATTTT. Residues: CASSITGSSTDTQYF.

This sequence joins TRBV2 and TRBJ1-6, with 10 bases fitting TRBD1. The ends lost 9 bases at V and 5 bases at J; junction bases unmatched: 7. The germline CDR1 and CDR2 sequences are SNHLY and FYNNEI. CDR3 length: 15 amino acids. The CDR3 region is CASSATGGHNSPLHF. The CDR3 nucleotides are TGTGCCAGTTCGGCGACAGGGGGCCATAATTCACCCCTCCACTTT. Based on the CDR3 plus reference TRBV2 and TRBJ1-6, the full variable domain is EPEVTQTPSHQVTQMGQEVILRCVPISNHLYFYWYRQILGQKVEFLVSFYNNEISEKSEIFDDQFSVERPDGSNFTLKIRSTKLEDSAMYFCASSATGGHNSPLHFGNGTRLTVT.

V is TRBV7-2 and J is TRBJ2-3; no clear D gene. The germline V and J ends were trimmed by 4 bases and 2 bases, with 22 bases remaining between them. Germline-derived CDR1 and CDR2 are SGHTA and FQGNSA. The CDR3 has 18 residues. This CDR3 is CASSSKHSTLKSTDTQYF. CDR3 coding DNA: TGTGCCAGCAGCTCCAAACACTCGACACTTAAGTCCACAGATACGCAGTATTTT.

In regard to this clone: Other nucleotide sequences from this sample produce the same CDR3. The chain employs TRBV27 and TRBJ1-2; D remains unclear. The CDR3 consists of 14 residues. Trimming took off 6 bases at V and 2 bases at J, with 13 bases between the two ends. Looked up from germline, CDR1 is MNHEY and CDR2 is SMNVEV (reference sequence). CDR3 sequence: CASSLSPGNYGYTF. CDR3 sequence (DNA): TGTGCCAGCAGCCTAAGCCCGGGGAACTATGGCTACACCTTC.

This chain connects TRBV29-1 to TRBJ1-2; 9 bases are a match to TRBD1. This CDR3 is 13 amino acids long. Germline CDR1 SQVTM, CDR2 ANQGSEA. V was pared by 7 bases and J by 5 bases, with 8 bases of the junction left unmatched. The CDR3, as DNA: TGCAGCGCATTTACAGGGGGCGCGTATGGCTACACCTTC. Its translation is CSAFTGGAYGYTF.

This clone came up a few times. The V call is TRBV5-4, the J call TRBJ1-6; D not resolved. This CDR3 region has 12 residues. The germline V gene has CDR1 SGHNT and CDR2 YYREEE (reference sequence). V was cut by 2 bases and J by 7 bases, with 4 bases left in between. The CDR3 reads CASSFGNSPLHF. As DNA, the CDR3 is TGTGCCAGCAGCTTCGGGAATTCACCCCTCCACTTT.

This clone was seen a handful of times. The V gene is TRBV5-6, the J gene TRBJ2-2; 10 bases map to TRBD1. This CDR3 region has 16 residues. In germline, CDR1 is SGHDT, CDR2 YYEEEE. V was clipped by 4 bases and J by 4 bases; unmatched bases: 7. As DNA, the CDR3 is TGTGCCAGCAGCACCGGACAGGGGGGTTCCACCGGGGAGCTGTTTTTT. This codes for CASSTGQGGSTGELFF.

The CDR3 loop reads CASSLELNYEQYF. The DNA for the CDR3 is TGTGCCAGCAGCTTAGAACTAAACTACGAGCAGTACTTC. The V gene is TRBV7-2, the J gene TRBJ2-7; D remains unclear. CDR1 is SGHTA and CDR2 is FQGNSA in the germline V gene. V was pared by 1 base and J by 3 bases, with 7 bases between. The CDR3 spans 13 residues.

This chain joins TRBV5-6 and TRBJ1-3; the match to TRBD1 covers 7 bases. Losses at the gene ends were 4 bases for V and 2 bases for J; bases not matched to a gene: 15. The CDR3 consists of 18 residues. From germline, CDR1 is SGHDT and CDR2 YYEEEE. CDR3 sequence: CASSRYKDRDMAGNTIYF. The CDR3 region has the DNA TGTGCCAGCAGCCGATATAAAGACAGGGATATGGCTGGAAACACCATATATTTT.

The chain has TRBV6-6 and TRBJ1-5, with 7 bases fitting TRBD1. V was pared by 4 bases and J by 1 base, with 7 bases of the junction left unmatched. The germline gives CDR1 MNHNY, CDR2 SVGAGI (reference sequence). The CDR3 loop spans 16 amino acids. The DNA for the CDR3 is TGTGCCAGCAGTTTACCTCCGGGACAGAGCAATCAGCCCCAGCATTTT. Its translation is CASSLPPGQSNQPQHF.

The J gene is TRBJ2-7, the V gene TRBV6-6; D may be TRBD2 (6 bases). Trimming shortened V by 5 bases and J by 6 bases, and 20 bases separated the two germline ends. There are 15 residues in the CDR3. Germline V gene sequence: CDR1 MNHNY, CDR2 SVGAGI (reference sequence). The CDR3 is CASSPYSGGGGEQYF. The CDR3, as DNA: TGTGCCAGCAGTCCTTACTCCGGGGGAGGAGGCGAGCAGTACTTC.

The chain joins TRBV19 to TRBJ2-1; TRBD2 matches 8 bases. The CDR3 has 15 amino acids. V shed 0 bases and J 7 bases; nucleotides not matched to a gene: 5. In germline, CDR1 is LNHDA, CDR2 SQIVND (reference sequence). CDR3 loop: CASSIDGGGGNEQFF. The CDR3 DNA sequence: TGTGCCAGTAGTATAGATGGGGGCGGGGGGAATGAGCAGTTCTTC.

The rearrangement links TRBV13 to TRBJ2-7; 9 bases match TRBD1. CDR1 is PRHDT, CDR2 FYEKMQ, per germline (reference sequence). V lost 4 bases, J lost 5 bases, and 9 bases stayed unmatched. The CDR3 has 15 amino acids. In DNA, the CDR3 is TGTGCCAGCAGCTCCGAACAGGGGGCGAAGAACGAGCAGTACTTC. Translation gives CASSSEQGAKNEQYF.

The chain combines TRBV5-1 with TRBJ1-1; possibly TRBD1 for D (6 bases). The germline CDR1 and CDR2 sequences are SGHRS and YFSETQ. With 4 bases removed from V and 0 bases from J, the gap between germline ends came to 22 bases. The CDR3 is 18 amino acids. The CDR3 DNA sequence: TGCGCCAGCAGCCGTGGCCTTCGATACAGGGATATGAACACTGAAGCTTTCTTT. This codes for CASSRGLRYRDMNTEAFF.

The CDR3 is CASSKRRGWDTGELFF. The CDR3 DNA sequence: TGTGCCAGCAGCAAACGAAGGGGATGGGACACCGGGGAGCTGTTTTTT. The chain couples TRBV21-1 to TRBJ2-2; the table calls TRBD1, which could not be checked here. TRBV21-1 represents a pseudogene. This CDR3 has 16 amino acids.

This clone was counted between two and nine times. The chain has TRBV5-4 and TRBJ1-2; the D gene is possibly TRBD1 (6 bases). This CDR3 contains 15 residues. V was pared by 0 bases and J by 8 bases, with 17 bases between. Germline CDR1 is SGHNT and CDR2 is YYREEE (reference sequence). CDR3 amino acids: CASSLALETGGGYTF. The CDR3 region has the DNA TGTGCCAGCAGCTTGGCCTTGGAGACAGGTGGCGGCTACACCTTC.

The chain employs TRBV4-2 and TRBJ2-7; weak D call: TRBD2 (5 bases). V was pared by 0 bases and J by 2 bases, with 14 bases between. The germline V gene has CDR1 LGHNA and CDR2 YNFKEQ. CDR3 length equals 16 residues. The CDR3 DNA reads TGTGCCAGCAGCCAAGATGGAGCGGTCCCAACCTACGAGCAGTACTTC. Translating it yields CASSQDGAVPTYEQYF.

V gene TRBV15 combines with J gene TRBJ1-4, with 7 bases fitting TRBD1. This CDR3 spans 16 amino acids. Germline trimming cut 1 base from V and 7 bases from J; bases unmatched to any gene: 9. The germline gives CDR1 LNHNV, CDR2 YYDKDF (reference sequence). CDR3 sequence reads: CATSRGLDRSFEKLFF. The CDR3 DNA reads TGTGCCACCAGCAGAGGACTGGACAGGTCGTTTGAAAAACTGTTTTTT.

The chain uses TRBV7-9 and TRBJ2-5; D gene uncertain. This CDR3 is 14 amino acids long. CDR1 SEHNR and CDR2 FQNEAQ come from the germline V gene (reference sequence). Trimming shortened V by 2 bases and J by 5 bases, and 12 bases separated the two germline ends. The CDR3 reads CASSLIPSFETQYF. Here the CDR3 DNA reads TGTGCCAGCAGCTTAATACCGAGCTTCGAGACCCAGTACTTC.

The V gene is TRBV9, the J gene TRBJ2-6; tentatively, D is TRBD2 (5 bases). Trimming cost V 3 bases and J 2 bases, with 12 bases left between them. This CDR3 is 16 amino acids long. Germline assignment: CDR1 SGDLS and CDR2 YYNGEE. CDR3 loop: CASSETLGAGANVLTF. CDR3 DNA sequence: TGTGCCAGCAGCGAGACGCTCGGGGCTGGGGCCAACGTCCTGACTTTC.

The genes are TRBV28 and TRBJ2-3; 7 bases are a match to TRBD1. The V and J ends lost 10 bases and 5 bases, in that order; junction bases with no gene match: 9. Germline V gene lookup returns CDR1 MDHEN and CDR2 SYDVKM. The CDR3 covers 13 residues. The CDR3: CATTTGLGDTQYF. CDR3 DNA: TGTGCCACGACGACAGGGTTGGGAGATACGCAGTATTTT.

The CDR3 here is CASSPAGTSGGSSYNEQFF. CDR3 nucleotides: TGCGCCAGCAGCCCCGCCGGGACTAGCGGGGGGAGCTCCTACAATGAGCAGTTCTTC. V usage is TRBV5-1 and J usage is TRBJ2-1, with 15 bases that match TRBD2. Germline V gene sequence: CDR1 SGHRS, CDR2 YFSETQ. This CDR3 contains 19 residues. Trimming at V came to 4 bases and at J to 0 bases, leaving 8 bases not matched to a gene.

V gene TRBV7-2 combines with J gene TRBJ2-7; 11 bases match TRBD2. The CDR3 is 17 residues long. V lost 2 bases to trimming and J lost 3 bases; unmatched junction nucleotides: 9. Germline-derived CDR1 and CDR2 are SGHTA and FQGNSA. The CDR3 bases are TGTGCCAGCAGCTTAATGGGGTCTAGCGGGGGGCTCTACGAGCAGTACTTC. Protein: CASSLMGSSGGLYEQYF.

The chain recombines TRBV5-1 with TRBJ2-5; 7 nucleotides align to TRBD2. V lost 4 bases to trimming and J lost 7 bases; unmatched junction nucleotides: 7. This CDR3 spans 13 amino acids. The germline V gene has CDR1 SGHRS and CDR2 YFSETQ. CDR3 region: CASSVLAARTQYF. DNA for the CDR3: TGCGCCAGCAGCGTTCTAGCGGCACGGACCCAGTACTTC. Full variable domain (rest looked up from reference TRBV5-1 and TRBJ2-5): KAGVTQTPRYLIKTRGQQVTLSCSPISGHRSVSWYQQTPGQGLQFLFEYFSETQRNKGNFPGRFSGRQFSNSRSEMNVSTLELGDSALYLCASSVLAARTQYFGPGTRLLVL.